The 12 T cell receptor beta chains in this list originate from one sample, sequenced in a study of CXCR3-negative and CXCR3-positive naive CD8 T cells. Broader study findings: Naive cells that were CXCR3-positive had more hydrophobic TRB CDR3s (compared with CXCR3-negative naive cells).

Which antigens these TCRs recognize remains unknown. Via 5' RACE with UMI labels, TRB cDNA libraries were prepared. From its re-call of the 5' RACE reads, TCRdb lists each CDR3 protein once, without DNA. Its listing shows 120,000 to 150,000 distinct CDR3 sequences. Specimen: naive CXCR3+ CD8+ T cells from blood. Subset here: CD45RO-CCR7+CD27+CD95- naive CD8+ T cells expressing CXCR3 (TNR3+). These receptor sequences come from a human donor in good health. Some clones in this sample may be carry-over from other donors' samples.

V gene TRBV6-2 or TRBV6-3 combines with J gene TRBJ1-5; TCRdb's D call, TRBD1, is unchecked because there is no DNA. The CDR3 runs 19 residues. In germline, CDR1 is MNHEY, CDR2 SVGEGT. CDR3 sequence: CASSTNRDRGTEVNQPQHF.

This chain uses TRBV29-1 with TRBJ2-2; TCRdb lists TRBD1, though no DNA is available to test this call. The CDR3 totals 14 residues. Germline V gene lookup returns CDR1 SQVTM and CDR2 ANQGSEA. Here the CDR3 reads CSVSPGQGTGELFF.

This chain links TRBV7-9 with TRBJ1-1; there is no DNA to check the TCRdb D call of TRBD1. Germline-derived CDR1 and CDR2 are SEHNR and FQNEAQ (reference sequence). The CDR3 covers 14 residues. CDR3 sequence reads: CASSSGQGDTEAFF.

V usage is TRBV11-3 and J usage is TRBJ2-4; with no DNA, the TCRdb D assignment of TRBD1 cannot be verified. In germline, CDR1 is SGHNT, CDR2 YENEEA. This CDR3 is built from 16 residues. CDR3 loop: CASSLDYRGPENIQYF.

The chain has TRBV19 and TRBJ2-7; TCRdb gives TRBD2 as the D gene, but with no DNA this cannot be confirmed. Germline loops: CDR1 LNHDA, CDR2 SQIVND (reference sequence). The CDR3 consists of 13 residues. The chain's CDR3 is CASSTGLLAEQYF.

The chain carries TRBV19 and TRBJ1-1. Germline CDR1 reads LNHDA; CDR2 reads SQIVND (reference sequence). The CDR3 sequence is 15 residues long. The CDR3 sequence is CASSPRASWNTEAFF.

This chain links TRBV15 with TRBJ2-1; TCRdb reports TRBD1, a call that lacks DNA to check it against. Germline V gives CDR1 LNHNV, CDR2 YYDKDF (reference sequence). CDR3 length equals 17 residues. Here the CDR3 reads CATSRTDRLESYNEQFF.

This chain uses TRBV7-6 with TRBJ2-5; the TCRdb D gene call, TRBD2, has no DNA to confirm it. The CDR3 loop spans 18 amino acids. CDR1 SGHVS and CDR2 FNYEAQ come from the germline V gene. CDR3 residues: CASSFPSGGDSYQETQYF.

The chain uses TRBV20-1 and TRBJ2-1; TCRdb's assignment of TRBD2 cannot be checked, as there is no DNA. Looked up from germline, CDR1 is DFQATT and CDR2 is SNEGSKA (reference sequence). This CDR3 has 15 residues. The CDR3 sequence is CSARAEESSYNEQFF.

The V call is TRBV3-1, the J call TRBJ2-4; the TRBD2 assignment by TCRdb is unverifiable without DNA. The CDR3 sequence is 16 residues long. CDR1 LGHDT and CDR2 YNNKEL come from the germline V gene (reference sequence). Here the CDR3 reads CASSQDRLAGDNIQYF.

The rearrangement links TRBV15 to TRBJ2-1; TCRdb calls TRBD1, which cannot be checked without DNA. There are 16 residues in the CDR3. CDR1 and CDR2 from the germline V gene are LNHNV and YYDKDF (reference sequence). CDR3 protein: CATSRVRQPSYNEQFF.

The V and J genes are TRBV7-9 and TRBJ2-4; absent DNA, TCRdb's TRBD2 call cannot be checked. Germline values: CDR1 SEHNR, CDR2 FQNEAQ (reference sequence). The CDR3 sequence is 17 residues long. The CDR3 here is CASSHPEGPLAKNIQYF.